This T cell receptor beta chain was identified during a study of spatial heterogeneity in lung cancer. Time point described: sample taken at primary tumor resection. Frozen PBMC, nontumor lung or tumor provided whole RNA, which was sequenced unsorted. Of note for this clonotype: Given a much more abundant clone one base away, this may be a read error.

Germline CDR1 and CDR2: SGHAT and FQNNGV. The CDR3 length is 14 residues. TCRdb reanalysed the 5' RACE reads using MiXCR and keeps one entry per CDR3 protein. The table has about 38,000 distinct CDR3 sequences, 6.5% to 9% seen once. This TCR was sampled from a male donor with early-stage non-small cell lung cancer. Specimen: PBMCs, collected at surgery. V gene TRBV11-2 combines with J gene TRBJ2-5; TRBD2 matches 7 bases. The CDR3 bases are TGTGCCTGCAGCCCAACGACCGGGGGGGAGACCCAGTACTTC. It translates to CACSPTTGGETQYF.